The 18 T cell receptor beta chains below come from one sample, sequenced in a study of CD8 T cells in ankylosing spondylitis (dated by TCRdb to between 2016 and 2019). Libraries were prepared through 5' RACE. Data came from an Illumina HiSeq 2500. The public reads were reprocessed in TCRdb via fastp at Q25 and MiXCR, keeping in-frame beta chains. Rows matching on CDR3 protein sequence are summarized as one entry with the most common DNA and genes. This sample is represented by about 150,000 distinct CDR3 sequences; over 9.5% of them were singletons. Approximately 4% of the sample comes from the top ten. The sequenced material came from blood, either unsorted or a sorted T cell fraction (not recorded which). Receptors originate from a female donor with ankylosing spondylitis or in good health (not recorded which).

This clonotype was counted many times. This chain joins TRBV21-1 and TRBJ2-7. TRBV21-1 is labeled a pseudogene. This CDR3 contains 15 residues. CDR3 protein: CASSSSLWVYYEQYF. In DNA form, the CDR3 reads TGTGCCAGCTCATCTTCCCTTTGGGTTTACTACGAGCAGTACTTC.

J is TRBJ2-1 and V is TRBV21-1. TRBV21-1 is designated a pseudogene. CDR3 size: 13 residues. CDR3 nucleotide sequence: TGTGCCAGCAGCACACGGGGATCGTATGCGCAGTTCTTC. Amino acid sequence: CASSTRGSYAQFF.

This clonotype was seen only once. The chain couples TRBV5-5 to TRBJ2-1; 10 nucleotides agree with TRBD1. Trimming took 4 bases from V and 9 from J; bases not matched to a gene: 7. Germline V gene data show CDR1 as SGHKS and CDR2 as YYEKEE (reference sequence). This CDR3 spans 14 amino acids. The CDR3: CASSTGQGIGEQFF. The DNA for the CDR3 is TGTGCCAGCAGCACGGGACAGGGGATAGGTGAGCAGTTCTTC. The whole variable domain, filled in from reference TRBV5-5 and TRBJ2-1, reads DAGVTQSPTHLIKTRGQQVTLRCSPISGHKSVSWYQQVLGQGPQFIFQYYEKEERGRGNFPDRFSARQFPNYSSELNVNALLLGDSALYLCASSTGQGIGEQFFGPGTRLTVL.

Details on this clonotype: This may come from a read error, since a much larger clone is one base off. The chain couples TRBV20-1 to TRBJ2-1; D is undetermined. Germline-derived CDR1 and CDR2 are DFQATT and SNEGSKA (reference sequence). The CDR3 is 13 residues long. CDR3 in DNA: TGCAGTGCTAGAGATACCTCCTGCAATGAGCAGTTCTTC. It translates to CSARDTSCNEQFF.

This clonotype showed up just a few times. This chain uses TRBV21-1 with TRBJ2-3; TRBD1 is taken as the D call from the table, unchecked against the DNA. TRBV21-1 is a recognized pseudogene. This CDR3 comprises 15 residues. Here the CDR3 DNA reads TGTGCCAGCAGCCCGTGGGGGGGGAGGCAAGATACGCAGTATTTT. Its translation is CASSPWGGRQDTQYF.

This clonotype came up many times. V gene TRBV10-3 combines with J gene TRBJ2-7; maybe TRBD1 (5 bases). The germline gives CDR1 ENHRY, CDR2 SYGVKD. The CDR3 contains 14 residues. V dropped 4 bases and J dropped 1 base, with 11 bases sitting between them. This CDR3 is CAISGGASSYEQYF. The DNA for the CDR3 is TGTGCCATCAGTGGGGGCGCTTCGTCCTACGAGCAGTACTTC.

The V call is TRBV5-1, the J call TRBJ1-2, with a tentative D call TRBD1 (6 bases). Deletions cut 0 bases from V and 7 bases from J, with 16 bases between. The CDR3 is 15 amino acids. CDR1 is SGHRS, CDR2 YFSETQ, per germline. The DNA of the CDR3 is TGCGCCAGCAGCTTGGACCCGGGGGCGAACGGTGGCTACACCTTC. It specifies CASSLDPGANGGYTF. The whole variable domain, remainder taken from reference TRBV5-1 and TRBJ1-2, is KAGVTQTPRYLIKTRGQQVTLSCSPISGHRSVSWYQQTPGQGLQFLFEYFSETQRNKGNFPGRFSGRQFSNSRSEMNVSTLELGDSALYLCASSLDPGANGGYTFGSGTRLTVV.

This clonotype was seen a few times. V and J are TRBV5-1 and TRBJ2-5, with D possibly TRBD1 on 5 matching bases. This CDR3 region has 14 residues. Germline CDR1 and CDR2: SGHRS and YFSETQ. With 5 bases removed from V and 1 base from J, the gap between germline ends came to 12 bases. In DNA form, the CDR3 reads TGCGCCAGCAGAGTCTCAGGGTTCCAAGAGACCCAGTACTTC. Residues: CASRVSGFQETQYF.

The V call is TRBV2, the J call TRBJ2-2; the D gene is possibly TRBD1 (6 bases). The germline V gene has CDR1 SNHLY and CDR2 FYNNEI. The germline V and J ends were trimmed by 6 bases and 6 bases, with 17 bases remaining between them. The CDR3 totals 15 residues. CDR3 in DNA: TGTGCCAGCAGCGCGAAACCCCAGGGGCCCGGGGAGCTGTTTTTT. As protein: CASSAKPQGPGELFF.

The table lists this clonotype with many counts. CDR3 nucleotide sequence: TGCGCCAGCACCCCAGCGGGAGGGACCTACAATGAGCAGTTCTTC. This translates into CASTPAGGTYNEQFF. J is TRBJ2-1 and V is TRBV10-2; 10 bases line up with TRBD2. J lost 2 bases, V lost 7 bases, and 5 bases had no gene match. Germline lookup yields CDR1 WSHSY and CDR2 SAAADI. The CDR3 runs 15 residues.

This clonotype was found many times. This chain links TRBV7-2 with TRBJ2-2, with a tentative D call TRBD1 (5 bases). The CDR3 is made up of 12 amino acids. In germline, CDR1 is SGHTA, CDR2 FQGNSA. Trimming pared 3 bases from V and 6 bases from J, leaving 5 bases between. CDR3 protein: CASSFRAGELFF. The DNA of the CDR3 is TGTGCCAGCAGCTTCAGGGCCGGGGAGCTGTTTTTT.

This clonotype was observed at least ten times. The rearrangement joins TRBV7-9 to TRBJ2-7; D is unresolved. Germline-derived CDR1 and CDR2 are SEHNR and FQNEAQ (reference sequence). Trimming took 2 bases from V and 5 from J, leaving 7 bases between them. This CDR3 is built from 12 residues. CDR3 residues: CASSLSADEQYF. The CDR3 nucleotides read TGTGCCAGCAGCTTATCGGCTGACGAGCAGTACTTC. Combining the CDR3 with reference TRBV7-9 and TRBJ2-7 gives the whole variable domain DTGVSQNPRHKITKRGQNVTFRCDPISEHNRLYWYRQTLGQGPEFLTYFQNEAQLEKSRLLSDRFSAERPKGSFSTLEIQRTEQGDSAMYLCASSLSADEQYFGPGTRLTVT.

The sample holds many counts of this clonotype. The J gene is TRBJ1-1, the V gene TRBV20-1, with unresolved D. CDR1 and CDR2 from the germline V gene are DFQATT and SNEGSKA (reference sequence). This CDR3 has 12 residues. Deletions cut 3 bases from V and 4 bases from J, with 9 bases between. Here the CDR3 DNA reads TGCAGTGCTAGGGCACAGTTCACTGAAGCTTTCTTT. This codes for CSARAQFTEAFF.

This clonotype was recorded only once. A read error may explain this, as a much larger clone is one base away. The chain employs TRBV4-1 and TRBJ2-1; the D gene is possibly TRBD2 (6 bases). Per germline, CDR1 MGHRA and CDR2 YSYEKL. This CDR3 is 16 amino acids long. CDR3 bases: TGCGCCAGCAGCCCTAAAGACGCGGGGCCTTACAATGAGCTGTTCTTC. The encoded protein is CASSPKDAGPYNELFF.

This clonotype was seen ten or more times. The chain joins TRBV27 to TRBJ2-3; D not resolved. In germline, CDR1 is MNHEY, CDR2 SMNVEV (reference sequence). The V end lost 4 bases, the J end lost 2 bases, and 19 bases lay between the germline ends. This CDR3 region has 17 residues. CDR3 in amino acids: CASSSPYLGSVTDTQYF. CDR3 in DNA: TGTGCCAGCAGTTCTCCCTATCTAGGATCCGTCACAGATACGCAGTATTTT.

The chain has TRBV6-1 and TRBJ2-3; TRBD1 matches at 9 bases. Germline V gene lookup returns CDR1 MNHNS and CDR2 SASEGT. CDR3 size: 14 residues. V shed 6 bases and J 2 bases; nucleotides not matched to a gene: 3. The CDR3 region has the DNA TGTGCCAGCAGCGGGACAGGGATCACAGATACGCAGTATTTT. Its protein product is CASSGTGITDTQYF.

This clonotype appeared many times. The V gene is TRBV9, the J gene TRBJ2-3, with a possible D match to TRBD2 (5 bases). V was clipped by 0 bases and J by 1 base, with 6 bases between them. Germline CDR1 SGDLS, CDR2 YYNGEE. This CDR3 is built from 14 residues. Here the CDR3 reads CASSVGTGTDTQYF. DNA of the CDR3: TGTGCCAGCAGCGTAGGGACTGGCACAGATACGCAGTATTTT.

This clonotype was seen ten or more times. This rearrangement joins TRBV5-1 to TRBJ2-6; D might be TRBD1 (5 bases). Trimming cost V 4 bases and J 2 bases, with 13 bases left between them. The length of the CDR3 is 16 residues. Germline V lookup: CDR1 SGHRS, CDR2 YFSETQ. DNA for the CDR3: TGCGCCAGCAGCGCCAGGGTTGAGGCTGGGGCCAACGTCCTGACTTTC. Its translation is CASSARVEAGANVLTF.